The 20 T cell receptor beta chains in this list originate from one sample, sequenced in a study of cytomegalovirus exposure and HLA in healthy donors. Primers included in the PCR were 60 Vbeta and 13 Jbeta primers. Generated by immunoSEQ multiplex PCR, the TCRdb table keeps only in-frame clones and is missing some. The sample includes 150,000 or so clones, roughly four fifths of them seen just once. Sequenced sample: PBMCs. These receptor sequences come from a man aged 18 to 29 in good health and CMV-seropositive.

The chain carries TRBV6-5 and TRBJ2-7, with a tentative D call TRBD1 (7 bases). CDR1 MNHEY and CDR2 SVGAGI come from the germline V gene. Between the trimmed V and J ends, which lost 0 bases and 3 bases, there was a span of 12 bases. The CDR3 covers 15 residues. The CDR3 here is CASSYSRQGGYEQYF. The CDR3 DNA reads TGTGCCAGCAGTTACTCGCGACAGGGAGGCTACGAGCAGTACTTC.

By proportion, this clone is medium-sized. This chain uses TRBV28 with TRBJ1-2, with TRBD1 matching 7 bases. The CDR3 spans 16 residues. The V and J ends lost 4 bases and 2 bases, in that order; junction bases with no gene match: 10. Germline V gene data show CDR1 as MDHEN and CDR2 as SYDVKM. As DNA, the CDR3 is TGTGCCAGCAGTTCAACTAGAACGGACAGGAACTATGGCTACACCTTC. Its protein is CASSSTRTDRNYGYTF.

This clone has only one observation. This chain uses TRBV28 with TRBJ2-1; 8 bases line up with TRBD1. The CDR3 totals 15 residues. Germline assignment: CDR1 MDHEN and CDR2 SYDVKM. The ends lost 5 bases at V and 3 bases at J; junction bases unmatched: 6. The CDR3 is CASSAPGQDYNEQFF. The CDR3 bases are TGTGCCAGCAGTGCACCGGGACAGGACTACAATGAGCAGTTCTTC.

This sequence joins TRBV5-1 and TRBJ2-7; 7 bases align to TRBD1. The CDR3 spans 17 residues. Germline-derived CDR1 and CDR2 are SGHRS and YFSETQ. V dropped 0 bases and J dropped 2; count of bases not matched to a gene: 11. The CDR3 loop reads CASSLGLRGTATYEQYF. For the CDR3, the DNA is TGCGCCAGCAGCTTGGGGTTGAGGGGGACAGCGACCTACGAGCAGTACTTC. The full variable domain, with the rest looked up from reference TRBV5-1 and TRBJ2-7, is KAGVTQTPRYLIKTRGQQVTLSCSPISGHRSVSWYQQTPGQGLQFLFEYFSETQRNKGNFPGRFSGRQFSNSRSEMNVSTLELGDSALYLCASSLGLRGTATYEQYFGPGTRLTVT.

The genes are TRBV23-1 and TRBJ2-3; 9 positions agree with TRBD1. TRBV23-1 is labeled an ORF, and its function is uncertain. V trimming: 4 bases; J trimming: 13 bases; junction bases outside the gene matches: 15. This CDR3 contains 15 residues. This CDR3 is CASSPLLGQGRSKYF. The CDR3 nucleotides are TGCGCCAGCAGTCCCCTCTTGGGACAGGGAAGGAGTAAGTATTTT.

The chain couples TRBV6-1 to TRBJ1-2; no definite D call. The CDR3 is 12 residues long. With 2 bases removed from V and 1 base from J, the gap between germline ends came to 2 bases. Per germline, CDR1 MNHNS and CDR2 SASEGT. The CDR3 loop reads CASSELNYGYTF. The CDR3 nucleotides are TGTGCCAGCAGTGAACTTAACTATGGCTACACCTTC.

V usage is TRBV5-5 and J usage is TRBJ1-1, with D uncertain. This CDR3 is 13 amino acids long. V dropped 3 bases and J dropped 8 bases, with 14 bases sitting between them. Per the germline V gene, CDR1 is SGHKS and CDR2 is YYEKEE (reference sequence). The CDR3 sequence is CASSSRLTGEAFF. CDR3 DNA: TGTGCCAGCAGCTCCCGGCTGACTGGGGAAGCTTTCTTT.

The chain has TRBV18 and TRBJ1-1; tentatively, D is TRBD1 (5 bases). This CDR3 spans 17 amino acids. Germline values: CDR1 KGHSH, CDR2 LQKENI. The germline V and J ends were trimmed by 1 base and 3 bases, with 18 bases remaining between them. CDR3 in amino acids: CASSPLQAPQGDTEAFF. The CDR3 DNA reads as TGTGCCAGCTCACCACTACAGGCCCCCCAAGGGGACACTGAAGCTTTCTTT.

The gene calls are TRBV5-4 and TRBJ2-7, with 8 bases aligning to TRBD1. Germline V gene data show CDR1 as SGHNT and CDR2 as YYREEE (reference sequence). V dropped 5 bases and J dropped 5; count of bases not matched to a gene: 9. The CDR3 length is 14 residues. CDR3 DNA: TGTGCCAGCAGTTTTCGGACAGGGAATCACGAGCAGTACTTC. Amino acid sequence: CASSFRTGNHEQYF.

The J gene is TRBJ2-7, the V gene TRBV4-1; 7 bases are shared with TRBD1. The V gene's germline CDR1 is MGHRA and CDR2 YSYEKL. The CDR3 has 17 residues. V was pared by 0 bases and J by 4 bases, with 12 bases of the junction left unmatched. The CDR3 is CASSQDTGLRDRYEQYF. In DNA, the CDR3 is TGCGCCAGCAGCCAAGATACTGGTCTGAGGGACAGATACGAGCAGTACTTC.

V usage is TRBV7-9 and J usage is TRBJ1-1; D possibly corresponds to TRBD1 (6 bases). Looked up from germline, CDR1 is SEHNR and CDR2 is FQNEAQ (reference sequence). The CDR3 spans 14 residues. V was shortened by 8 bases and J by 5 bases, with 18 bases between the two germline ends. CDR3 protein: CASSDRLRTTEAFF. The DNA of the CDR3 is TGTGCCAGCTCAGACAGGCTACGAACAACTGAAGCTTTCTTT.

The CDR3 region is CASKIDSDTVMNTEAFF. For the CDR3, the DNA is TGTGCCTCAAAAATTGACAGCGATACCGTGATGAACACTGAAGCTTTCTTT. The J gene is TRBJ1-1, the V gene TRBV30, with D perhaps matching TRBD1 (5 bases). Trimming shortened V by 7 bases and J by 0 bases, and 24 bases separated the two germline ends. The CDR3 sequence is 17 residues long. Germline V gene sequence: CDR1 GTSNPN, CDR2 SVGIG (reference sequence). The entire variable domain, with the rest obtained from reference TRBV30 and TRBJ1-1, is as follows: SQTIHQWPATLVQPVGSPLSLECTVEGTSNPNLYWYRQAAGRGLQLLFYSVGIGQISSEVPQNLSASRPQDRQFILSSKKLLLSDSGFYLCASKIDSDTVMNTEAFFGQGTRLTVV.

The chain carries TRBV30 and TRBJ2-1, with D maybe TRBD1 (6 bases). The length of the CDR3 is 16 residues. Germline V gene lookup returns CDR1 GTSNPN and CDR2 SVGIG (reference sequence). V dropped 0 bases and J dropped 3 bases, with 15 bases sitting between them. CDR3: CAWSVRTGIYYNEQFF. Here the CDR3 DNA reads TGTGCCTGGAGTGTACGAACAGGGATCTACTACAATGAGCAGTTCTTC.

V and J are TRBV2 and TRBJ2-7; 12 bases line up with TRBD1. This CDR3 has 21 residues. J was trimmed by 2 bases and V by 5 bases; bases with no gene match: 22. Germline CDR1 is SNHLY and CDR2 is FYNNEI. CDR3 DNA: TGTGCCAGCAGTCATCTGACCGGGACAGGGGGCGGACAACCCCTAACCTACGAGCAGTACTTC. Protein: CASSHLTGTGGGQPLTYEQYF.

CDR3 protein: CASSDTGTGLRRFEAFF. CDR3 in DNA: TGTGCCAGCAGTGACACCGGGACAGGGCTTCGGCGATTTGAAGCTTTCTTT. The rearrangement links TRBV6-1 to TRBJ1-1, with 9 bases matching TRBD1. With V trimmed by 3 bases and J by 7 bases, 15 bases remained unmatched. The CDR3 spans 17 residues. Germline CDR1 reads MNHNS; CDR2 reads SASEGT.

The chain employs TRBV29-1 and TRBJ1-2; TRBD1 matches at 8 bases. J lost 0 bases, V lost 3 bases, and 12 bases had no gene match. The CDR3 has 17 amino acids. CDR1 is SQVTM and CDR2 is ANQGSEA in the germline V gene. The CDR3 coding sequence is TGCAGCGTTGAGACCCCTCCAGGGGGCGACGCTAACTATGGCTACACCTTC. Its protein product is CSVETPPGGDANYGYTF.

The chain carries TRBV6-5 and TRBJ2-7; 8 bases fit TRBD1. V trimming: 0 bases; J trimming: 3 bases; junction bases outside the gene matches: 7. Germline V gene lookup returns CDR1 MNHEY and CDR2 SVGAGI. The CDR3 runs to 16 residues. CDR3 in amino acids: CASSYSTSGGSYEQYF. The CDR3 DNA reads TGTGCCAGCAGTTACTCGACGTCAGGGGGCAGCTACGAGCAGTACTTC.

This chain uses TRBV6-5 with TRBJ2-7; TRBD1 is a possible D gene (6 bases). Germline CDR1 is MNHEY and CDR2 is SVGAGI. The CDR3 sequence is 11 residues long. Trimming removed 3 bases from V and 12 bases from J, with 12 bases in between. The DNA of the CDR3 is TGTGCCAGCAGTTATATGGGACATATGTACTTC. This encodes CASSYMGHMYF.

The V call is TRBV6-5, the J call TRBJ2-1, with 9 bases aligning to TRBD1. V shed 2 bases and J 9 bases; nucleotides not matched to a gene: 2. Germline V gene data show CDR1 as MNHEY and CDR2 as SVGAGI. The CDR3 totals 13 residues. The CDR3 DNA follows: TGTGCCAGCAGTTACGACAGGGGGACTGAGCAGTTCTTC. It specifies CASSYDRGTEQFF.

V and J are TRBV29-1 and TRBJ2-3; 7 bases are a match to TRBD2. The V gene's germline CDR1 is SQVTM and CDR2 ANQGSEA. The CDR3 extends over 14 amino acids. After removal of 3 bases from V and 1 base from J, the junction contained 4 bases not matched to a gene. The CDR3 sequence is CSVDSGMGTDTQYF. CDR3 DNA: TGCAGCGTTGACAGCGGGATGGGCACAGATACGCAGTATTTT.